The sequence of this TCR beta chain was determined in a study of control samples from healthy donors and cancer patients. Germline loops: CDR1 GTSNPN, CDR2 SVGIG (reference sequence). The CDR3 covers 12 residues. V shed 1 base and J shed 5 bases, with 9 bases lying between them. This clone showed up just a few times. Sequencing used immunoSEQ multiplex PCR; TCRdb keeps in-frame clones, though not all of them. The sample consists of under 450,000 clones, more than 80% of them appearing once. This receptor was identified in a man between 35 and 55 years old with head and neck cancer. The chain uses TRBV30 and TRBJ2-7; the D call may be TRBD1 or TRBD2 (6 bases each). What was sequenced was PBMCs. The CDR3 loop is CAWSGGDNEQYF. The CDR3 nucleotides are TGTGCCTGGAGTGGCGGGGACAACGAGCAGTACTTC. Filled out from reference TRBV30 and TRBJ2-7, the complete variable domain reads SQTIHQWPATLVQPVGSPLSLECTVEGTSNPNLYWYRQAAGRGLQLLFYSVGIGQISSEVPQNLSASRPQDRQFILSSKKLLLSDSGFYLCAWSGGDNEQYFGPGTRLTVT.